The 11 T cell receptor beta chains presented below share a single source sample, sequenced in a study of blood T cells in healthy people across ages. A J-beta primer mix and a sample-barcoded 5' primer were used in a second PCR of about 6 to 12 cycles. TCRdb ran MiXCR on the 5' RACE reads and lists one entry per CDR3 protein. Of roughly 2 million distinct CDR3 sequences listed, about 50% are singletons. Sample: blood. The receptor set was obtained from a woman aged 40 to 50 in good health.

This clonotype was seen more than once but under ten times. This rearrangement joins TRBV6-2 or TRBV6-3 to TRBJ2-4; D may correspond to TRBD1 or TRBD2 (7 bases each). This CDR3 has 13 residues. Germline values: CDR1 MNHEY, CDR2 SVGEGT. Deletions cut 5 bases from V and 9 bases from J, with 14 bases between. This chain's CDR3 is CASSQGGVGIQYF. In DNA form, the CDR3 reads TGTGCCAGCAGTCAGGGGGGGGTCGGCATTCAGTACTTC.

This clonotype appeared a single time. Its ends do not fully match the called genes, so a read error is possible. The chain joins TRBV7-7 to TRBJ1-1; 9 nucleotides match TRBD1. From germline, CDR1 is SSHAT and CDR2 FNYEAQ (reference sequence). This CDR3 is built from 18 residues. CDR3 loop: CASSSSPGQGGEGTEAFF. The CDR3 DNA reads TGTGCTAGCAGCTCCTCCCCGGGACAGGGAGGGGAGGGCACTGAAGCTTTCTTT.

This clonotype was found once. The chain carries TRBV11-2 and TRBJ1-2, with no clear D. CDR3 size: 14 residues. Germline V lookup: CDR1 SGHAT, CDR2 FQNNGV. The V end lost 5 bases, the J end lost 8 bases, and 18 bases lay between the germline ends. This chain's CDR3 is CASSPDAPRGGYTF. Here the CDR3 DNA reads TGTGCCAGCAGCCCGGATGCGCCCCGAGGGGGCTACACCTTC.

The V gene is TRBV7-9, the J gene TRBJ1-2, with D perhaps TRBD1 (6 bases). V lost 1 base to trimming and J lost 6 bases, with 15 bases between them. CDR3 size: 15 residues. Per germline, CDR1 SEHNR and CDR2 FQNEAQ (reference sequence). CDR3 residues: CASSLVTPGGDGYTF. The CDR3, as DNA: TGTGCCAGCAGCTTAGTGACCCCGGGGGGCGATGGCTACACCTTC.

The chain employs TRBV6-2 or TRBV6-3 and TRBJ2-1, with D uncertain. This CDR3 is 12 amino acids long. V lost 6 bases and J 6 bases, leaving 9 bases between the germline ends. Germline loops: CDR1 MNHEY, CDR2 SVGEGT. CDR3 in DNA: TGTGCCAGCAGAGAGAGAGGCAATGAGCAGTTCTTC. This codes for CASRERGNEQFF.

This chain uses TRBV29-1 with TRBJ1-5; D call uncertain. Germline loops: CDR1 SQVTM, CDR2 ANQGSEA. Trimming pared 6 bases from V and 2 bases from J, leaving 11 bases between. CDR3 length: 13 amino acids. CDR3 DNA: TGCAGCGTGGGTGCGAACGGCAATCAGCCCCAGCATTTT. Protein: CSVGANGNQPQHF.

This clonotype was counted only a few times. The rearrangement joins TRBV12-3 or TRBV12-4 to TRBJ2-1; 10 positions agree with TRBD2. The CDR3 has 14 residues. Germline trimming cut 5 bases from V and 4 bases from J; bases unmatched to any gene: 2. CDR3 nucleotide sequence: TGTGCCAGCAGTGGGACTAGCGCGTACAATGAGCAGTTCTTC. It specifies CASSGTSAYNEQFF.

Only one count was recorded for this clonotype. The rearrangement uses TRBV9 and TRBJ2-5; no clear D. The germline V and J ends were trimmed by 3 bases and 7 bases, with 22 bases remaining between them. Germline loops: CDR1 SGDLS, CDR2 YYNGEE. This CDR3 has 16 amino acids. In DNA form, the CDR3 reads TGTGCCAGCAGCGCCTTTCTTTTAGGTGCCGACGGGACCCAGTACTTC. The encoded protein is CASSAFLLGADGTQYF.

This clonotype was counted a few times. This chain connects TRBV5-1 to TRBJ2-6, with D unresolved. The V gene's germline CDR1 is SGHRS and CDR2 YFSETQ. V gave up 1 base and J gave up 0 bases, with 8 bases separating them. The CDR3 has 16 residues. The CDR3 DNA reads TGCGCCAGCAGCTTGATGGGGAACTCTGGGGCCAACGTCCTGACTTTC. Translated: CASSLMGNSGANVLTF.

This clonotype was detected only once. The chain recombines TRBV6-5 with TRBJ2-1, with D perhaps matching TRBD2 (7 bases). The germline gives CDR1 MNHEY, CDR2 SVGAGI. Trimming cost V 6 bases and J 4 bases, with 16 bases left between them. The CDR3 has 15 residues. For the CDR3, the DNA is TGTGCCAGCAGCCCCTGGCGGGGGACATACAATGAGCAGTTCTTC. Its translation is CASSPWRGTYNEQFF.

This clonotype was found a few times. The chain is built from TRBV29-1 and TRBJ2-5; D possibly corresponds to TRBD2 (5 bases). There are 12 residues in the CDR3. V was clipped by 7 bases and J by 5 bases, with 14 bases between them. Per germline, CDR1 SQVTM and CDR2 ANQGSEA. The CDR3 DNA reads as TGCAGCGGACTACTAGGCGGGGAGACCCAGTACTTC. As protein: CSGLLGGETQYF.